This T cell receptor (beta chain) is from a study of cytomegalovirus exposure and HLA in healthy donors. This CDR3 region has 14 residues. The V and J ends lost 0 bases and 3 bases respectively, with 9 bases between them. Germline CDR1 and CDR2: SGHRS and YFSETQ. Overall study results and limits: On later analysis, the bulk of CMV-associated TCR beta chains appeared to be HLA-restricted. The authors considered a cluster of highly shared sequence variants likely to be a sequencing artifact. The study listed some 160 cytomegalovirus-associated TCR beta chains.

Note on this clone: The antigen remains unidentified.

The PCR was carried out with 60 Vbeta primers and 13 Jbeta primers. Sequencing used immunoSEQ multiplex PCR; TCRdb keeps in-frame clones, though not all of them. Here the sample spans about 160,000 clones, roughly 76% being singletons. The TCR was taken from a human donor in good health. J is TRBJ1-1 and V is TRBV5-1; D not resolved. Input material: PBMCs. In DNA form, the CDR3 reads TGCGCCAGCAGCTTGGCCCGCGTGGACACTGAAGCTTTCTTT. Protein sequence: CASSLARVDTEAFF.